Listed below are T cell receptor beta chains from one sample, sequenced in a study of CD4 T cells in relation to SARS-CoV-2 and coronaviruses. Clones were read by immunoSEQ multiplex PCR, and TCRdb kept only the in-frame ones, dropping some. The sample has just over 25,000 clones; about 77% are singletons. No cognate antigen is known for these TCRs. Material: CD4+ T cells from PBMCs, cultured in vitro. These receptors originate from a human donor in good health. Both conserved end residues are part of each CDR3. Each record gives: CDR3 DNA, CDR3 protein, D gene, V gene, clone size, J gene, CDR3 length. The D gene is left open where the match is weak. Where a row states a size, it is once, few, many or the class of an expanded clone; other rows omit it.

DNA: TGCAGTGCTAGTCTTGGGGGACAGAATCAGCCCCAGCATTTT; CDR3: CSASLGGQNQPQHF; D: TRBD1; V: TRBV20-1; size: .; J: TRBJ1-5; length: 14
DNA: TGTGCCAGCAGAACTAGCGGGAGGGCCGGAGATACGCAGTATTTT; CDR3: CASRTSGRAGDTQYF; D: TRBD2; V: TRBV7-9; size: few; J: TRBJ2-3; length: 15
DNA: TGTGCCAGCAGCTTAGTCGCGGGGGGGAACACCGGGGAGCTGTTTTTT; CDR3: CASSLVAGGNTGELFF; D: TRBD2; V: TRBV11-2; size: .; J: TRBJ2-2; length: 16
DNA: TGTGCCAGCAGCCCGTTTGAGGTTTCCTACGAGCAGTACTTC; CDR3: CASSPFEVSYEQYF; D: .; V: TRBV9; size: .; J: TRBJ2-7; length: 14
DNA: TGTGCCAGCAGCTTGGACGGCCTGGAAAAACTGTTTTTT; CDR3: CASSLDGLEKLFF; D: .; V: TRBV11-1; size: .; J: TRBJ1-4; length: 13
DNA: TGTGCCAGCAGTTACGAGGACAGGGCCAATCAGCCCCAGCATTTT; CDR3: CASSYEDRANQPQHF; D: TRBD1; V: TRBV6-6; size: .; J: TRBJ1-5; length: 15
DNA: TGTGCCAGCAGGCGTCCTTGGGGCAGCGGGAACCACTCCCGGAGCTCCTACAATGAGCAGTTCTTC; CDR3: CASRRPWGSGNHSRSSYNEQFF; D: TRBD2; V: TRBV13; size: once; J: TRBJ2-1; length: 22
DNA: TGCGCCAGCAGCCAAGATCGGGTTGAGGTAGATAGACAGGGGTGGTGGGAGCAGTACTTC; CDR3: CASSQDRVEVDRQGWWEQYF; D: TRBD1; V: TRBV4-3; size: .; J: TRBJ2-7; length: 20
DNA: TGTGCCAGCAGCAAAGATTACCGACAGGGATCTGAGACCCAGTACTTC; CDR3: CASSKDYRQGSETQYF; D: .; V: TRBV21-1; size: .; J: TRBJ2-5; length: 16
DNA: TGCGCCAGCAGCCAAACCGGGACTAGCGGGAGGGCTAGCACAGATACGCAGTATTTT; CDR3: CASSQTGTSGRASTDTQYF; D: TRBD2; V: TRBV4-3; size: .; J: TRBJ2-3; length: 19
DNA: TGTGCCAGCAGTTACGTCGCGCGAAAGAGGGATGGCTACACCTTC; CDR3: CASSYVARKRDGYTF; D: .; V: TRBV6-2/TRBV6-3; size: .; J: TRBJ1-2; length: 15
DNA: TGCGCCAGCAGCCAAGATGTGGCGGGAAATAGCAATCAGCCCCAGCATTTT; CDR3: CASSQDVAGNSNQPQHF; D: .; V: TRBV4-1; size: .; J: TRBJ1-5; length: 17
DNA: TGTGCCAGCAGCCGAGGACTAGCGGGGCAGAGCACAGATACGCAGTATTTT; CDR3: CASSRGLAGQSTDTQYF; D: TRBD2; V: TRBV5-4; size: .; J: TRBJ2-3; length: 17
DNA: TGTGCCAGCAGTCTGACTAGCGGGGGGGTACTACAGGATGAGCAGTTCTTC; CDR3: CASSLTSGGVLQDEQFF; D: TRBD2; V: TRBV6-2/TRBV6-3; size: .; J: TRBJ2-1; length: 17
DNA: TGCGCCAGCAGCGGGATTAGGCTCGGTTCCTACGAGCAGTACTTC; CDR3: CASSGIRLGSYEQYF; D: .; V: TRBV10-1; size: .; J: TRBJ2-7; length: 15
DNA: TGCGCCAGCAGCTCCGCGACTAGCGGGGGCACAGATACGCAGTATTTT; CDR3: CASSSATSGGTDTQYF; D: TRBD2; V: TRBV5-1; size: .; J: TRBJ2-3; length: 16
DNA: TGTGCCAGCAGCCCGGGGACTAGCGGGATCACAGATACGCAGTATTTT; CDR3: CASSPGTSGITDTQYF; D: TRBD2; V: TRBV9; size: few; J: TRBJ2-3; length: 16
DNA: TGTGCCAGCAGCACCCTGGGGGGTGGAACCTCCTACAATGAGCAGTTCTTC; CDR3: CASSTLGGGTSYNEQFF; D: .; V: TRBV6-2/TRBV6-3; size: .; J: TRBJ2-1; length: 17
DNA: TGTGCCAGCAGTGAAGACTTTAGAGGATTCAGGGACCTCTACGAGCAGTACTTC; CDR3: CASSEDFRGFRDLYEQYF; D: .; V: TRBV6-1; size: .; J: TRBJ2-7; length: 18
DNA: TGTGCCAGCTCACCACCGACAGGGGAGAGCTCCTACAATGAGCAGTTCTTC; CDR3: CASSPPTGESSYNEQFF; D: TRBD1; V: TRBV18; size: .; J: TRBJ2-1; length: 17
DNA: TGCGCCAGCAGGGAACGAGGGTCCCTATTGGGGGGCTACACCTTC; CDR3: CASRERGSLLGGYTF; D: .; V: TRBV5-1; size: .; J: TRBJ1-2; length: 15
DNA: TGTGCCAGCAGCTTCTCGTGGGGAGGCTACACCTTC; CDR3: CASSFSWGGYTF; D: .; V: TRBV11-2; size: .; J: TRBJ1-2; length: 12
DNA: TGTGCCAGCAGCCTGGATGGGACAGGGTCACAGCCCCAGCATTTT; CDR3: CASSLDGTGSQPQHF; D: TRBD1; V: TRBV7-2; size: few; J: TRBJ1-5; length: 15
DNA: TGTGCCAGTAGTGTACAAACCGGGACAGGGGGCTACGAGCAGTACTTC; CDR3: CASSVQTGTGGYEQYF; D: TRBD1; V: TRBV19; size: .; J: TRBJ2-7; length: 16
DNA: TGTGCCAGCAGCTTAGATCGACTAGCCAGGAATGAGCAGTTCTTC; CDR3: CASSLDRLARNEQFF; D: TRBD2; V: TRBV11-3; size: .; J: TRBJ2-1; length: 15
DNA: TGTGCCAGCAGCCAAGTGGGGGCGTCAGAGACCCAGTACTTC; CDR3: CASSQVGASETQYF; D: .; V: TRBV3-1/TRBV3-2; size: .; J: TRBJ2-5; length: 14
DNA: TGTGCCAGCAGTCGCATCCGGGTCACCACTGAAGCTTTCTTT; CDR3: CASSRIRVTTEAFF; D: .; V: TRBV27; size: .; J: TRBJ1-1; length: 14
DNA: TGTGCCAGCAGTTTCGAGGGGAGGGGCGGGGAGCTGTTTTTT; CDR3: CASSFEGRGGELFF; D: TRBD2; V: TRBV28; size: .; J: TRBJ2-2; length: 14
DNA: TGTGCCCACCCCCGGCGAGGGAGGAAAGCTCAGCCCCAGCATTTT; CDR3: CAHPRRGRKAQPQHF; D: .; V: TRBV30; size: once; J: TRBJ1-5; length: 15
DNA: TGTGCCAGCAGCTTGGTACAGGCGGGGACGGAGACCCAGTACTTC; CDR3: CASSLVQAGTETQYF; D: .; V: TRBV5-6; size: once; J: TRBJ2-5; length: 15
DNA: TGTGCCAGCAGCTTAAGGACAGGGGGGAAGGTAGGAGAGACCCAGTACTTC; CDR3: CASSLRTGGKVGETQYF; D: TRBD1; V: TRBV11-2; size: .; J: TRBJ2-5; length: 17
DNA: TGTGCCAGCAGCGTAGCTGGGGGACGGATAATATTT; CDR3: CASSVAGGRIIF; D: .; V: TRBV9; size: .; J: TRBJ1-1; length: 12
DNA: TGTGCCAGCAGTTACTCGGTAGCGGGAGTGGTTAGCACAGATACGCAGTATTTT; CDR3: CASSYSVAGVVSTDTQYF; D: TRBD2; V: TRBV6-2/TRBV6-3; size: once; J: TRBJ2-3; length: 18
DNA: TGCAGCGTTAGACCTACTAACTCTGGAAACACCATATATTTT; CDR3: CSVRPTNSGNTIYF; D: .; V: TRBV29-1; size: .; J: TRBJ1-3; length: 14
DNA: TGTGCCAGCAGTCCTGGAAACACCATATATTTT; CDR3: CASSPGNTIYF; D: .; V: TRBV12-3/TRBV12-4; size: .; J: TRBJ1-3; length: 11
DNA: TGTGCCAGCAGTTACAAGGGTTATCCCTACAATGAGCAGTTCTTC; CDR3: CASSYKGYPYNEQFF; D: .; V: TRBV6-2/TRBV6-3; size: .; J: TRBJ2-1; length: 15
DNA: TGTGCCAGCAGCGTCCGGGACAGATATAATTCACCCCTCCACTTT; CDR3: CASSVRDRYNSPLHF; D: TRBD1; V: TRBV5-6; size: .; J: TRBJ1-6; length: 15
DNA: TGTGCCAGCAGTGGCCAGCTGGGCAGTTCTTCCTACGAGCAGTACTTC; CDR3: CASSGQLGSSSYEQYF; D: .; V: TRBV11-2; size: once; J: TRBJ2-7; length: 16
DNA: TGTGCCAGCAGTTTAGGGACAGGGGCAGATACGCAGTATTTT; CDR3: CASSLGTGADTQYF; D: TRBD1; V: TRBV27; size: .; J: TRBJ2-3; length: 14
DNA: TGTGCCAGCAGTTACTCGCGGAACACCGGGGAGCTGTTTTTT; CDR3: CASSYSRNTGELFF; D: .; V: TRBV6-6; size: .; J: TRBJ2-2; length: 14
DNA: TGTGCCAGCAGACAACAGGGGTACACTGAAGCTTTCTTT; CDR3: CASRQQGYTEAFF; D: TRBD1; V: TRBV2; size: .; J: TRBJ1-1; length: 13